This entry features one T cell receptor (beta chain) sequence. Data came from immunoSEQ multiplex PCR; TCRdb stores just in-frame clones and leaves some out. The sample yields fewer than 110,000 clones, about 87% seen once. From germline, CDR1 is SGHRS and CDR2 YFSETQ. V lost 4 bases, J lost 3 bases, and 14 bases lay in between. The CDR3 length is 14 residues. These data are taken from a study of blood T cell repertoires in COVID-19. For the study at large: The United States, Italy and Spain were the sources of the acute and convalescent COVID-19 samples. PBMCs, B-cell-depleted T cells, or T cells were the source of the cDNA or gDNA that made up the material.

The source material was peripheral blood. J is TRBJ2-7 and V is TRBV5-1; a weak D match, TRBD1 (6 bases). The sequence was obtained from a human donor in a cohort sampled during active or convalescent COVID-19. Here the CDR3 reads CASSVSGQIYEQYF. Written as DNA, the CDR3 is TGCGCCAGCAGCGTCTCGGGACAAATCTACGAGCAGTACTTC.